This T cell receptor beta chain was identified in a study of cytomegalovirus exposure and HLA in healthy donors. Study outcomes and limitations: Rarity marked most TCR sequences, yet some public TCRs occurred in many donors. The classifier reportedly diagnosed cytomegalovirus status with high specificity and sensitivity. The number of N-insertions in an Asian-associated ancestry cluster was reportedly below the approximately 700-donor mean in a later analysis.

V lost 3 bases and J lost 0, with 15 bases in between. This CDR3 has 17 residues. Germline V gives CDR1 LNHDA, CDR2 SQIVND (reference sequence). About this clone: Its antigen remains unknown.

Amplification used 60 Vbeta primers and 13 Jbeta primers. Clones were read by immunoSEQ multiplex PCR, and TCRdb kept only the in-frame ones, dropping some. The sample has fewer than 200,000 clones, approximately 9.5% seen once. Input material: PBMCs. The TCR was taken from a young woman in good health and CMV-seropositive. V and J are TRBV19 and TRBJ2-1, with a weak D call TRBD1 (5 bases). The CDR3 DNA follows: TGTGCCAGTAGTATCGAAGGGGCCCTGAGCTCCTACAATGAGCAGTTCTTC. Protein sequence: CASSIEGALSSYNEQFF.